This TCR beta chain was profiled in a study of blood T cell repertoires in COVID-19. The wider study: PBMCs, B-cell-depleted T cells, or T cells provided the cDNA or gDNA that made up the material.

Clones were sequenced by immunoSEQ multiplex PCR, and TCRdb holds only the in-frame ones, with some missing. The sample consists of about 190,000 clones, around 80% of them appearing once. V lost 0 bases, J lost 7 bases, and 14 bases stayed unmatched. This CDR3 comprises 18 residues. CDR1 is SGHRS and CDR2 is YFSETQ in the germline V gene. The receptor was derived from a woman aged 45-65 years with acute or convalescent COVID-19. The specimen was peripheral blood. The chain couples TRBV5-1 to TRBJ1-2; 11 bases map to TRBD1. CDR3 sequence: CASSLVGTSGTGGSGYTF. The CDR3 nucleotides are TGCGCCAGCAGCTTGGTAGGAACGTCCGGGACAGGGGGATCTGGCTACACCTTC.